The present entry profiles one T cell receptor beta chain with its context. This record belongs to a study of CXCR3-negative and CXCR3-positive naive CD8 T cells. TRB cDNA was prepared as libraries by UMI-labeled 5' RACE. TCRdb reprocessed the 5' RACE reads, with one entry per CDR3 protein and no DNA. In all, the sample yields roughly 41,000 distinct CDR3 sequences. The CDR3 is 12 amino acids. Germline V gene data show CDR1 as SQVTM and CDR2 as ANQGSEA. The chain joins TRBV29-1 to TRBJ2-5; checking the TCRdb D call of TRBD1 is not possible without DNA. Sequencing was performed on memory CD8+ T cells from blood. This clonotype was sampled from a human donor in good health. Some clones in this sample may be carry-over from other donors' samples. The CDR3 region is CSVYRVEETQYF.